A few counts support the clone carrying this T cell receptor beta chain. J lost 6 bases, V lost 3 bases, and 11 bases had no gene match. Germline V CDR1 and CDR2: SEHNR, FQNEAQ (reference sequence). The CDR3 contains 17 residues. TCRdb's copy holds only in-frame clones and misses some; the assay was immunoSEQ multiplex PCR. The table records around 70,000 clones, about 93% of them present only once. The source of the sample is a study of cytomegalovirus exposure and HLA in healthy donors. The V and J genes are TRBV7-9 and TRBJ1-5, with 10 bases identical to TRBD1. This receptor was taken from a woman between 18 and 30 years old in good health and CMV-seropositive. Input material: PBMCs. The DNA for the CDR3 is TGTGCCAGCAGCTTTGTCGGACAGGGGGGACCTGGTCAGCCCCAGCATTTT. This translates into CASSFVGQGGPGQPQHF.